The entry below describes one T cell receptor (beta chain). This sample is part of a study of blood T cell repertoires in COVID-19. Generated by immunoSEQ multiplex PCR, the TCRdb table keeps only in-frame clones and is missing some. The data show under 200,000 clones, under 85% seen once. Input material: peripheral blood. This TCR was recovered from a woman of 80 years or more with acute or convalescent COVID-19.

This chain's CDR3 is CASSLAGIQGGIQYF. Written as DNA, the CDR3 is TGTGCCAGCAGCTTAGCAGGCATCCAAGGGGGCATTCAGTACTTC. The chain recombines TRBV7-8 with TRBJ2-4; TRBD1 is a possible D gene (6 bases). Trimming took 0 bases from V and 9 from J, leaving 15 bases between them. Germline CDR1 reads SGHVS; CDR2 reads FQNEAQ. The CDR3 has 15 residues.